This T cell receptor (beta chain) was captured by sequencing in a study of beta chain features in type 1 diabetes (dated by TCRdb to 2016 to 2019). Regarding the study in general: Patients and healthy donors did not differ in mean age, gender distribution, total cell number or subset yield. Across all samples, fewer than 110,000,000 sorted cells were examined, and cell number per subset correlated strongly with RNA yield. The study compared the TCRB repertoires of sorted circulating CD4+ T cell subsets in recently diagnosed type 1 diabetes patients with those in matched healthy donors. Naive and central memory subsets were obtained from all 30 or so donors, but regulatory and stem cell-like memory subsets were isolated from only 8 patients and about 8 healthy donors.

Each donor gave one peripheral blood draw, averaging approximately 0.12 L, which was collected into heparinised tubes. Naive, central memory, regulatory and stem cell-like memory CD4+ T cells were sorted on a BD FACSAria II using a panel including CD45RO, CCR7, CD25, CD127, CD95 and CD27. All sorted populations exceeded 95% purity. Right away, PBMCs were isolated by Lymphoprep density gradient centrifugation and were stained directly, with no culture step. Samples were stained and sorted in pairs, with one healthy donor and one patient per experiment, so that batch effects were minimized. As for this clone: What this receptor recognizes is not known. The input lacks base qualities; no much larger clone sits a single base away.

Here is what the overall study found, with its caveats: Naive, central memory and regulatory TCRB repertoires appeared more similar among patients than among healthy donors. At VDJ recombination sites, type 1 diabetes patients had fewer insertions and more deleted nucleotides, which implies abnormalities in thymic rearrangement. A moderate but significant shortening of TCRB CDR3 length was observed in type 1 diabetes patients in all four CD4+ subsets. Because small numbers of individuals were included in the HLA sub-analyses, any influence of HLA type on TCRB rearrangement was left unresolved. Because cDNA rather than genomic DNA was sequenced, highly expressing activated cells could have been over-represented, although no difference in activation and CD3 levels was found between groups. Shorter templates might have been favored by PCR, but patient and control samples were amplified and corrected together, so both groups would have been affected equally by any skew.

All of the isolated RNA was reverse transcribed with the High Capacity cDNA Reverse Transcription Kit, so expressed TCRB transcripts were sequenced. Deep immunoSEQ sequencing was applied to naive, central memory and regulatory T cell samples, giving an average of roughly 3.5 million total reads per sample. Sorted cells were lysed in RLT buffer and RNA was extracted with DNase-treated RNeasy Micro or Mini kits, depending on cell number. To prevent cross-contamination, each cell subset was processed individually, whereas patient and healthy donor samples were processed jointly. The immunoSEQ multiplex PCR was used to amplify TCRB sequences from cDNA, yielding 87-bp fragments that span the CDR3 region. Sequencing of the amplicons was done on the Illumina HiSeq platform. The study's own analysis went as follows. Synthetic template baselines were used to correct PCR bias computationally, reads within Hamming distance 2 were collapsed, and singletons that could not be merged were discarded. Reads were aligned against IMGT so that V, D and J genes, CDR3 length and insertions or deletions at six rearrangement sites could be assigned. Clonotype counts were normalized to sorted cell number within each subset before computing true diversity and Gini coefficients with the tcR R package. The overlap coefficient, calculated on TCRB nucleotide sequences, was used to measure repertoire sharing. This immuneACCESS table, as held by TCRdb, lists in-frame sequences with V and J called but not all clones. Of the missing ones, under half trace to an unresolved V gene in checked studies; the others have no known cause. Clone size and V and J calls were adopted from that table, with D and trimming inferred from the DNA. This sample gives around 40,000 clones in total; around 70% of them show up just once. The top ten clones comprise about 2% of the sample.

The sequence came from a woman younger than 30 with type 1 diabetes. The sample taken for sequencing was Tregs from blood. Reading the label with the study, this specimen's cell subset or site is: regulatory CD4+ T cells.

The CDR3 has the sequence CASSPPGGRVEQYF. The DNA sequence follows: TGTGCCAGCAGCCCCCCAGGCGGGAGGGTCGAGCAGTACTTC. This receptor chain uses TRBV7-2 and TRBJ2-7, and TRBD2 aligns with 9 junction nucleotides. According to the germline V gene, CDR1 reads SGHTA and CDR2 reads FQGNSA. CDR3 length: 14 amino acids, cysteine to phenylalanine. The kept DNA is CDR3 alone, 42 bases in frame from the first base. The germline V end is reduced by 5 bases and the J end by 6 bases; junction bases left unmatched: 8.